The 30 T cell receptor beta chains in this list originate from one sample, sequenced in a study of T cell responses to AZD1222 COVID-19 vaccine. Profiled with immunoSEQ multiplex PCR; TCRdb holds only in-frame clones, not every one. The sample contains over 65,000 clones, approximately 82% of which appear only once. The sample was peripheral blood, taken on day 0 of AZD1222 vaccination. The source of these receptors is an adult in good health.

This clone was found a few times. This chain links TRBV4-1 with TRBJ1-2; D gene unclear. V was clipped by 0 bases and J by 7 bases, with 18 bases between them. The CDR3 is 16 residues long. CDR1 is MGHRA, CDR2 YSYEKL, per germline. The CDR3 here is CASSQDPQVLPAGYTF. The DNA of the CDR3 is TGCGCCAGCAGCCAAGATCCGCAGGTCCTACCCGCTGGCTACACCTTC.

This rearrangement joins TRBV12-5 to TRBJ2-1, with TRBD2 matching 12 bases. The CDR3 runs to 15 residues. The ends lost 6 bases at V and 8 bases at J; junction bases unmatched: 8. CDR1 and CDR2 (germline): LGHNT, FRNRAP. The DNA for the CDR3 is TGTGCTAGTGGCCAGGGACTAGCGGGTTTGCATGAGCAGTTCTTC. Its protein product is CASGQGLAGLHEQFF. Looking up the rest from reference TRBV12-5 and TRBJ2-1 gives the full variable domain: DARVTQTPRHKVTEMGQEVTMRCQPILGHNTVFWYRQTMMQGLELLAYFRNRAPLDDSGMPKDRFSAEMPDATLATLKIQPSEPRDSAVYFCASGQGLAGLHEQFFGPGTRLTVL.

The chain links TRBV18 to TRBJ2-6; D unresolved. CDR1 KGHSH and CDR2 LQKENI come from the germline V gene. The CDR3 spans 15 residues. The V and J ends lost 4 bases and 0 bases respectively, with 7 bases between them. The CDR3 protein is CASSQATSGANVLTF. The CDR3 DNA sequence: TGTGCCAGCTCACAGGCTACCTCTGGGGCCAACGTCCTGACTTTC.

The chain combines TRBV2 with TRBJ2-2; TRBD2 agrees at 7 bases. This CDR3 region has 16 residues. Germline loops: CDR1 SNHLY, CDR2 FYNNEI. J was trimmed by 3 bases and V by 1 base; bases with no gene match: 5. CDR3 loop: CASSEENGRYTGELFF. CDR3 coding DNA: TGTGCCAGCAGTGAAGAAAACGGGAGGTACACCGGGGAGCTGTTTTTT.

Concerning this clone: The same CDR3 also results from other DNA sequences found in this sample. V gene TRBV5-1 combines with J gene TRBJ2-1; D is perhaps TRBD2 (5 bases). V lost 4 bases, J lost 4 bases, and 12 bases lay in between. The germline CDR1 and CDR2 sequences are SGHRS and YFSETQ. The length of the CDR3 is 14 residues. The DNA for the CDR3 is TGCGCCAGCAGCCTTGAGGGTTCGTACAATGAGCAGTTCTTC. Protein product: CASSLEGSYNEQFF.

In this sample, this clone turned up many times. The chain recombines TRBV18 with TRBJ2-2; D may be TRBD2 (5 bases). Trimming cost V 2 bases and J 1 base, with 11 bases left between them. Looked up from germline, CDR1 is KGHSH and CDR2 is LQKENI. The CDR3 contains 16 residues. CDR3 DNA: TGTGCCAGCTCACCAAGTCTAGCTGAGAACACCGGGGAGCTGTTTTTT. This codes for CASSPSLAENTGELFF.

This clone was seen a handful of times. The genes are TRBV30 and TRBJ1-2; a possible D gene is TRBD1 (6 bases). The V gene lost 1 base and the J gene lost 3 bases, with 12 bases spanning the gap. This CDR3 is built from 14 residues. Germline V gene lookup returns CDR1 GTSNPN and CDR2 SVGIG (reference sequence). The CDR3 sequence is CAWSGWGGDYGYTF. The CDR3 coding sequence is TGTGCCTGGAGTGGCTGGGGGGGCGACTATGGCTACACCTTC.

The CDR3 is CASKIVFSSGNTIYF. The CDR3 coding sequence is TGTGCCAGCAAGATAGTATTTAGCTCTGGAAACACCATATATTTT. The chain links TRBV2 to TRBJ1-3; D remains ambiguous. With 7 bases removed from V and 0 bases from J, the gap between germline ends came to 13 bases. From germline, CDR1 is SNHLY and CDR2 FYNNEI. The CDR3 length is 15 residues.

The J gene is TRBJ1-4, the V gene TRBV10-3, with D uncertain. The CDR3 extends over 14 amino acids. The germline gives CDR1 ENHRY, CDR2 SYGVKD. V lost 7 bases and J lost 2, with 11 bases in between. The CDR3 DNA is TGTGCCATCAAAGCGGAGGGCACTAATGAAAAACTGTTTTTT. It is translated as CAIKAEGTNEKLFF.

The table lists this clone with a few counts. The chain combines TRBV7-2 with TRBJ1-2; a possible D gene is TRBD1 (5 bases). Germline V gene sequence: CDR1 SGHTA, CDR2 FQGNSA. V was shortened by 2 bases and J by 3 bases, with 13 bases between the two germline ends. This CDR3 contains 15 residues. The CDR3 nucleotides are TGTGCCAGCAGCTTACCTCGGGGGGGGTACTATGGCTACACCTTC. As protein: CASSLPRGGYYGYTF.

The chain couples TRBV5-6 to TRBJ1-5; TRBD1 agrees at 11 bases. With V trimmed by 4 bases and J by 6 bases, 6 bases remained unmatched. The length of the CDR3 is 15 residues. Germline V gives CDR1 SGHDT, CDR2 YYEEEE. The CDR3 region is CASSPGDRGFQPQHF. CDR3 bases: TGTGCCAGCAGCCCGGGGGACAGGGGGTTTCAGCCCCAGCATTTT.

This clone was detected a few times. The chain recombines TRBV9 with TRBJ2-7; 7 bases line up with TRBD2. From germline, CDR1 is SGDLS and CDR2 YYNGEE. CDR3 length: 14 residues. V was pared by 3 bases and J by 7 bases, with 10 bases of the junction left unmatched. This chain's CDR3 is CASSDSGGSREQYF. CDR3 coding DNA: TGTGCCAGCAGCGACTCCGGGGGGTCTAGAGAGCAGTACTTC.

CDR3: CASSPVVNEKLFF. DNA for the CDR3: TGTGCCAGCAGCCCGGTGGTTAATGAAAAACTGTTTTTT. J is TRBJ1-4 and V is TRBV11-2; D not certain. CDR1 is SGHAT and CDR2 is FQNNGV in the germline V gene. The germline V and J ends were trimmed by 5 bases and 4 bases, with 8 bases remaining between them. The CDR3 spans 13 residues. The full variable domain, rest sourced from reference TRBV11-2 and TRBJ1-4, is EAGVAQSPRYKIIEKRQSVAFWCNPISGHATLYWYQQILGQGPKLLIQFQNNGVVDDSQLPKDRFSAERLKGVDSTLKIQPAKLEDSAVYLCASSPVVNEKLFFGSGTQLSVL.

The rearrangement links TRBV5-5 to TRBJ2-5; 7 bases fit TRBD2. V was clipped by 0 bases and J by 4 bases; unmatched bases: 9. The CDR3 covers 16 residues. CDR1 and CDR2 from the germline V gene are SGHKS and YYEKEE (reference sequence). The CDR3 DNA reads TGTGCCAGCAGCTTGGTTGCGGGAGAAGGGGCAGAGACCCAGTACTTC. As protein: CASSLVAGEGAETQYF.

The V and J genes are TRBV29-1 and TRBJ1-1, with D uncertain. This CDR3 has 16 residues. Deletions cut 3 bases from V and 0 bases from J, with 17 bases between. The germline V gene encodes CDR1 SQVTM and CDR2 ANQGSEA. The chain's CDR3 is CSVDRQEQNMNTEAFF. CDR3 sequence (DNA): TGCAGCGTTGACAGGCAGGAGCAAAACATGAACACTGAAGCTTTCTTT.

The V call is TRBV21-1, the J call TRBJ2-1; TRBD2 is the table's D call and was not checked against the DNA. TRBV21-1 is assigned pseudogene status. CDR3 size: 15 residues. CDR3 DNA: TGTGCCAGCAGCAAATATCGACTAGCGGGAGTTGAGCAGTTCTTC. This encodes CASSKYRLAGVEQFF.

This clone was seen a single time. The chain combines TRBV18 with TRBJ1-1, with D uncertain. Trimming took off 3 bases at V and 5 bases at J, with 16 bases between the two ends. The CDR3 is made up of 15 amino acids. Germline CDR1 reads KGHSH; CDR2 reads LQKENI. CDR3 sequence reads: CASSPPSGFGTEAFF. DNA of the CDR3: TGTGCCAGCTCACCCCCTTCGGGCTTTGGAACTGAAGCTTTCTTT.

The J gene is TRBJ1-2, the V gene TRBV6-1; the D gene is possibly TRBD1 (6 bases). Looked up from germline, CDR1 is MNHNS and CDR2 is SASEGT. This CDR3 spans 15 amino acids. V was shortened by 2 bases and J by 4 bases, with 14 bases between the two germline ends. CDR3 amino acids: CASSELLTGTYGYTF. CDR3 coding DNA: TGTGCCAGCAGTGAACTATTGACAGGAACCTATGGCTACACCTTC.

V gene TRBV10-3 combines with J gene TRBJ2-3, with TRBD1 identical over 8 bases. CDR1 ENHRY and CDR2 SYGVKD come from the germline V gene. Trimming took 9 bases from V and 2 from J; bases not matched to a gene: 7. The CDR3 length is 14 residues. The CDR3: CAIKTGDATDTQYF. CDR3 nucleotide sequence: TGTGCCATTAAGACAGGGGATGCCACAGATACGCAGTATTTT.

This clone was recorded many times. The chain has TRBV7-8 and TRBJ1-2; D is undetermined. With 5 bases removed from V and 4 bases from J, the gap between germline ends came to 11 bases. CDR1 SGHVS and CDR2 FQNEAQ come from the germline V gene. This CDR3 has 13 amino acids. CDR3 loop: CASSPRGSYGYTF. The CDR3 DNA sequence: TGTGCCAGCAGCCCCCGGGGTAGCTATGGCTACACCTTC.

The rearrangement uses TRBV5-6 and TRBJ2-7, with 12 bases aligning to TRBD2. The J segment lost 9 bases and the V segment lost 3 bases, leaving 19 bases of the junction unmatched. Germline assignment: CDR1 SGHDT and CDR2 YYEEEE. The CDR3 length is 18 residues. The CDR3 sequence is CASSSASGRAQIRGRQYF. Written as DNA, the CDR3 is TGTGCCAGCAGCTCAGCTAGCGGGAGGGCTCAAATACGGGGACGGCAGTACTTC.

The chain links TRBV6-5 to TRBJ2-7; D gene ambiguous. This CDR3 contains 11 residues. Trimming shortened V by 2 bases and J by 6 bases, and 5 bases separated the two germline ends. From germline, CDR1 is MNHEY and CDR2 SVGAGI. The CDR3 sequence is CASSYKREQYF. CDR3 DNA sequence: TGTGCCAGCAGTTACAAGCGCGAGCAGTACTTC.

This chain uses TRBV6-5 with TRBJ1-4; D gene uncertain. V was pared by 6 bases and J by 9 bases, with 14 bases between. CDR3 length equals 13 residues. CDR1 MNHEY and CDR2 SVGAGI come from the germline V gene. CDR3 in DNA: TGTGCCAGCAGGGTAACTGGATCGCAAAAACTGTTTTTT. Translated, it gives CASRVTGSQKLFF.

CDR3 sequence reads: CASSQGTSEDNEQFF. CDR3 DNA sequence: TGTGCCAGCAGCCAGGGGACTAGCGAGGACAATGAGCAGTTCTTC. The genes are TRBV4-2 and TRBJ2-1; the match to TRBD2 covers 10 bases. CDR1 and CDR2 (germline): LGHNA, YNFKEQ. The trim removed 3 bases at V and 5 bases at J, leaving 4 bases unmatched. This CDR3 has 15 residues.

The rearrangement links TRBV25-1 to TRBJ2-2; the match to TRBD2 covers 8 bases. This CDR3 region has 16 residues. The V and J ends lost 4 bases and 1 base, in that order; junction bases with no gene match: 5. Germline CDR1 is MGHDK and CDR2 is SYGVNS. The CDR3 protein is CASSASLAGNTGELFF. The CDR3 nucleotides read TGTGCCAGCAGTGCCTCCCTAGCGGGGAACACCGGGGAGCTGTTTTTT.

V gene TRBV28 combines with J gene TRBJ1-3, with a possible D match to TRBD1 (6 bases). The ends were cut back, 4 bases at V and 4 bases at J, with 17 bases in the middle. From germline, CDR1 is MDHEN and CDR2 SYDVKM. The CDR3 is 16 amino acids. The CDR3 is CASSYGGGAGGNTIYF. The CDR3, as DNA: TGTGCCAGCAGTTACGGCGGGGGGGCAGGGGGAAACACCATATATTTT.

The chain links TRBV4-1 to TRBJ1-5; D gene unclear. The V and J ends lost 0 bases and 9 bases respectively, with 9 bases between them. This CDR3 contains 13 residues. CDR1 and CDR2 from the germline V gene are MGHRA and YSYEKL. The CDR3 region has the DNA TGCGCCAGCAGCCAAGATCGTGACCTGCCCCAGCATTTT. Translated: CASSQDRDLPQHF.

The rearrangement uses TRBV5-5 and TRBJ2-7, with TRBD2 identical over 10 bases. This CDR3 comprises 18 residues. V trimming: 0 bases; J trimming: 3 bases; junction bases outside the gene matches: 12. CDR1 SGHKS and CDR2 YYEKEE come from the germline V gene (reference sequence). This CDR3 reads CASSLAAGSGRALYEQYF. DNA for the CDR3: TGTGCCAGCAGCTTGGCGGCCGGAAGCGGGAGGGCCCTCTACGAGCAGTACTTC.

The rearrangement links TRBV9 to TRBJ2-1, with D uncertain. V was trimmed by 1 base and J by 4 bases, leaving 6 bases between them. CDR1 is SGDLS, CDR2 YYNGEE, per germline. The length of the CDR3 is 13 residues. The CDR3 reads CASSVNAYNEQFF. The CDR3 nucleotides are TGTGCCAGCAGCGTAAATGCATACAATGAGCAGTTCTTC.

Turning to this clone: Distinct nucleotide sequences in the sample also encode this CDR3. V usage is TRBV12-3 or TRBV12-4 and J usage is TRBJ2-1, with D maybe TRBD2 (5 bases). This CDR3 comprises 12 residues. Trimming removed 6 bases from V and 7 bases from J, with 10 bases in between. The CDR3 DNA is TGTGCCAGCAGCCCCACTAGTAATGAGCAGTTCTTC. Residues: CASSPTSNEQFF.